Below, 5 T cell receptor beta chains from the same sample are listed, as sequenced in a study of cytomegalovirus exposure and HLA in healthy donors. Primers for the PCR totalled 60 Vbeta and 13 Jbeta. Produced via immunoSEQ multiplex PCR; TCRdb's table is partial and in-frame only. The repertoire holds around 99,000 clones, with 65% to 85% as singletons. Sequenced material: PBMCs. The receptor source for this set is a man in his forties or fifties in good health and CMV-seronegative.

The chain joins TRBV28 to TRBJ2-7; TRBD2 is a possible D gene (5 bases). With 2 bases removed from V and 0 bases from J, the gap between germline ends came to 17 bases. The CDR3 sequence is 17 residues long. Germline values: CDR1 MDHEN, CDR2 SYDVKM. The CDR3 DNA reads TGTGCCAGCAGTTTAAAGTGGGTATCGGGAATCTCCTACGAGCAGTACTTC. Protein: CASSLKWVSGISYEQYF.

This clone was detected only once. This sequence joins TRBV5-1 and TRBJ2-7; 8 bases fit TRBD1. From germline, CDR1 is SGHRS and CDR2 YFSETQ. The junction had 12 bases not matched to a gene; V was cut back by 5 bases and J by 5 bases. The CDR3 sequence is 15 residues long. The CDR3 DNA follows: TGCGCCAGCAGAACCTCAGGGGGCGGACCGCACGAGCAGTACTTC. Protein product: CASRTSGGGPHEQYF.

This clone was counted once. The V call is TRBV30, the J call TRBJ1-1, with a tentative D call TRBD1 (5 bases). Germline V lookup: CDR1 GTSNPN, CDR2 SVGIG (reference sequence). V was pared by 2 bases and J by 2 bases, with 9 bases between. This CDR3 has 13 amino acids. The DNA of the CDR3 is TGTGCCTGGAGTCGAAGGGGCAACACTGAAGCTTTCTTT. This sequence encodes CAWSRRGNTEAFF.

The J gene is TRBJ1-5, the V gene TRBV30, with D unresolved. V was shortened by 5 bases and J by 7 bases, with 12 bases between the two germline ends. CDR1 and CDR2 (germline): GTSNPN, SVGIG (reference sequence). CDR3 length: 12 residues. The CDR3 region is CAWDQTGQPQHF. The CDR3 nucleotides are TGTGCCTGGGATCAGACGGGGCAGCCCCAGCATTTT.

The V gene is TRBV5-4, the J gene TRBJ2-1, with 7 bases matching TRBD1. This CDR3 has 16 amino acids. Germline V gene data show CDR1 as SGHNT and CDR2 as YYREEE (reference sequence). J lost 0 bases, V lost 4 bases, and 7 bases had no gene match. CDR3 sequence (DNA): TGTGCCAGCAGCGCCTCAGGGGGAAGCTCCTACAATGAGCAGTTCTTC. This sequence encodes CASSASGGSSYNEQFF.